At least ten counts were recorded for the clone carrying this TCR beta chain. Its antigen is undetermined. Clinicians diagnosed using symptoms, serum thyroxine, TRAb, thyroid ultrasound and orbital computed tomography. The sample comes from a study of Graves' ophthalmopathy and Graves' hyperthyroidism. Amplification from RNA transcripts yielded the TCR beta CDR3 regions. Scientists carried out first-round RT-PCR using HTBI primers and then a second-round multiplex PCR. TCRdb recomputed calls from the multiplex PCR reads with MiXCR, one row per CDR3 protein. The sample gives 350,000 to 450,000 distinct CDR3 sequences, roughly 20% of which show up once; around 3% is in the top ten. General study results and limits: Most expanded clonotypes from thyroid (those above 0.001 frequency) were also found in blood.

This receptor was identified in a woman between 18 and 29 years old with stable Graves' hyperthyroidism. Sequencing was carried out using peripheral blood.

The CDR3 DNA reads as TGTGCCAGCACCCTGGCAGGGGGCTACTATGGCTACACCTTC. This translates into CASTLAGGYYGYTF. V gene TRBV6-5 combines with J gene TRBJ1-2; 8 positions match TRBD1. Germline-derived CDR1 and CDR2 are MNHEY and SVGAGI. V was clipped by 7 bases and J by 3 bases; unmatched bases: 7. CDR3 length: 14 residues.